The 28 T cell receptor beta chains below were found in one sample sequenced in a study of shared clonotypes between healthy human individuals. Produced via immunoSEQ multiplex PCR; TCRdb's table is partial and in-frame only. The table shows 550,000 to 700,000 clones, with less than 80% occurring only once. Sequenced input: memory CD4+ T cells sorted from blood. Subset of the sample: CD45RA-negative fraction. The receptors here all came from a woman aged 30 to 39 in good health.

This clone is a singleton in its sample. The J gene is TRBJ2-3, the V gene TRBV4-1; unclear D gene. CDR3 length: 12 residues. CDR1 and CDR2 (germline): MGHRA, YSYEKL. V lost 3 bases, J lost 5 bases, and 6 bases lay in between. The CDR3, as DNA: TGCGCCAGCAGCCATATAAGAGATACGCAGTATTTT. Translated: CASSHIRDTQYF.

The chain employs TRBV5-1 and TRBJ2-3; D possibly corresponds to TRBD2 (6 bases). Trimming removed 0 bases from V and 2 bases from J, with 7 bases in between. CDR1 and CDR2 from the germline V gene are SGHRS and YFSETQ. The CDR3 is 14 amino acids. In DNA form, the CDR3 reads TGCGCCAGCAGCTTGGTACTAGCCACAGATACGCAGTATTTT. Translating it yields CASSLVLATDTQYF.

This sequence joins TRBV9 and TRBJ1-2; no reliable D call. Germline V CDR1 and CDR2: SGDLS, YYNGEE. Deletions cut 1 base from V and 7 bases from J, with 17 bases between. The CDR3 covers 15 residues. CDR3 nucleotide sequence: TGTGCCAGCAGCGTACAAAAGTCAGGCGATCGTGGCTACACCTTC. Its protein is CASSVQKSGDRGYTF.

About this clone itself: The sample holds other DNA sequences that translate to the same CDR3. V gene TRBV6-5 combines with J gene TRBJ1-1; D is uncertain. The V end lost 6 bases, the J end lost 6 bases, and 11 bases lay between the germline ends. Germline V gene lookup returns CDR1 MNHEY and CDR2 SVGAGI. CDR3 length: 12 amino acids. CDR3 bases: TGTGCCAGCAGCTACAGTGGGGCTGAAGCTTTCTTT. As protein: CASSYSGAEAFF.

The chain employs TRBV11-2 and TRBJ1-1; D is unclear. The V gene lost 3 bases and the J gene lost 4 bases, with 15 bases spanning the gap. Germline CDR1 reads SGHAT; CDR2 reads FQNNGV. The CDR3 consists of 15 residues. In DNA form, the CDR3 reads TGTGCCAGCAGCTTGAACGAAGGGTCGGGCACTGAAGCTTTCTTT. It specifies CASSLNEGSGTEAFF.

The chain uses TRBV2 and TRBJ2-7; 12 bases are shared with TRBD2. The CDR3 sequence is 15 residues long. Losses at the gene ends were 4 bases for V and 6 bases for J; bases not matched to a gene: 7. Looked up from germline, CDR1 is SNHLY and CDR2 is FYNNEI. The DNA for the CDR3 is TGTGCCAGCAGTGCATACGCTAGCGGGAGGGGCGAGCAGTACTTC. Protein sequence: CASSAYASGRGEQYF.

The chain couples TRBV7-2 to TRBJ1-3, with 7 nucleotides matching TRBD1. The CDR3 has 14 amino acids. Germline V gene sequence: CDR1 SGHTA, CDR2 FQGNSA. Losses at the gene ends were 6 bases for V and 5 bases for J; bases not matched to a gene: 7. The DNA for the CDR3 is TGTGCCAGCAGATCCGGGACAGAGAGAAACACCATATATTTT. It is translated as CASRSGTERNTIYF.

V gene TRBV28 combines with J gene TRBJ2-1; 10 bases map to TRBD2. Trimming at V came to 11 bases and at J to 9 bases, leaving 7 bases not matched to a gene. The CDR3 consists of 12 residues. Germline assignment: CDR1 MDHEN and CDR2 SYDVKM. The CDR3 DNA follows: TGTGCCCTGGCTAGCGGGAGCTCTGAGCAGTTCTTC. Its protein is CALASGSSEQFF.

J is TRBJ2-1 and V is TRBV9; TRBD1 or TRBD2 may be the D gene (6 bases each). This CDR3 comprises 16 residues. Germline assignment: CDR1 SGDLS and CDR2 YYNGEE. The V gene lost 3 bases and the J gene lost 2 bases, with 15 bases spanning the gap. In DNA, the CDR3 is TGTGCCAGCAGCGGAGGGGGGATGCTGGCCTACAATGAGCAGTTCTTC. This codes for CASSGGGMLAYNEQFF.

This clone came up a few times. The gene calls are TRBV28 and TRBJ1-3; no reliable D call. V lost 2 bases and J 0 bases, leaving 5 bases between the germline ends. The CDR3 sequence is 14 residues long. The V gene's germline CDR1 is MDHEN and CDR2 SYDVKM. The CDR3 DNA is TGTGCCAGCAGTTTACACATCTCTGGAAACACCATATATTTT. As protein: CASSLHISGNTIYF.

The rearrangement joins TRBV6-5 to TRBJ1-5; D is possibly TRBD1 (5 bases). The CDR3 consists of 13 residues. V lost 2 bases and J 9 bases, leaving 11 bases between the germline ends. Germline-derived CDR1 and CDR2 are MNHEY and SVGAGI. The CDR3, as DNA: TGTGCCAGCAGTTACACCACGGGGGGGCCCCAGCATTTT. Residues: CASSYTTGGPQHF.

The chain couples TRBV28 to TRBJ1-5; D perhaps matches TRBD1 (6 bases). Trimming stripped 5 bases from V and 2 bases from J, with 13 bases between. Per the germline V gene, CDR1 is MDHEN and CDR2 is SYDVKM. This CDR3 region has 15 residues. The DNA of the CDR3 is TGTGCCAGCAGTCCAGGGGTGGGGGGCAATCAGCCCCAGCATTTT. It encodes CASSPGVGGNQPQHF.

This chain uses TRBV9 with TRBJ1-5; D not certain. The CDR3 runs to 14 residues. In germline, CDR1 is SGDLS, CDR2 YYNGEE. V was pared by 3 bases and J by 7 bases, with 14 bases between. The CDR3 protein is CASSGDIVGQPQHF. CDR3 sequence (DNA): TGTGCCAGCAGCGGTGACATAGTCGGACAGCCCCAGCATTTT.

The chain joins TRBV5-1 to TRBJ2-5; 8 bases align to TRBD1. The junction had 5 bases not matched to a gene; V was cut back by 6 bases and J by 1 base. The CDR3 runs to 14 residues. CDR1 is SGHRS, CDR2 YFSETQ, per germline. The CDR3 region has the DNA TGCGCCAGCAACACCGGGACAGGCCAAGAGACCCAGTACTTC. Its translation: CASNTGTGQETQYF.

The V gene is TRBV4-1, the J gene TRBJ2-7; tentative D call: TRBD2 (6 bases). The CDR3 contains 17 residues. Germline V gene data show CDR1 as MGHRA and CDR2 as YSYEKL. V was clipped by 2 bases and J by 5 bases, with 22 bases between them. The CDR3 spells CASSQYKVKAGGDEQYF. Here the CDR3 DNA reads TGCGCCAGCAGCCAATATAAAGTCAAGGCCGGGGGTGACGAGCAGTACTTC.

The CDR3 DNA sequence: TGTGCCAGCAGTGTAGCGGGAGGGCCGGGCAATGAGCAGTTCTTC. Translation gives CASSVAGGPGNEQFF. The chain combines TRBV6-4 with TRBJ2-1; the match to TRBD2 covers 11 bases. The germline gives CDR1 MRHNA, CDR2 SNTAGT. J was trimmed by 6 bases and V by 4 bases; bases with no gene match: 5. CDR3 length: 15 residues.

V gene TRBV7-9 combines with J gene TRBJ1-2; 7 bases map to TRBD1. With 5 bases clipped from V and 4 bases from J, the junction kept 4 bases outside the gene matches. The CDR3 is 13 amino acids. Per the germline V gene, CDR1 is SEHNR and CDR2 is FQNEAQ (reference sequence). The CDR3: CASSPDRVYGYTF. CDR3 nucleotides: TGTGCCAGCAGCCCCGACAGGGTCTATGGCTACACCTTC.

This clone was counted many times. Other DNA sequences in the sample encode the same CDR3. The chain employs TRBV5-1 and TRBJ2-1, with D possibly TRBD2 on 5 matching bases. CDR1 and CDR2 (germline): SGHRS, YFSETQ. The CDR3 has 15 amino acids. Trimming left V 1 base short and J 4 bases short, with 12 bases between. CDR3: CASSLTSPGYNEQFF. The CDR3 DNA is TGCGCCAGCAGCTTGACATCCCCGGGGTACAATGAGCAGTTCTTC.

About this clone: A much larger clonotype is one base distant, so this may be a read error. The CDR3 spells CASSEGGGSYNEQFF. In DNA form, the CDR3 reads TGTGCCAGCAGTGAGGGCGGGGGCTCCTACAATGAGCAGTTCTTC. V gene TRBV25-1 combines with J gene TRBJ2-1, with 7 bases identical to TRBD2. V gave up 3 bases and J gave up 0 bases; unmatched junction bases: 2. From germline, CDR1 is MGHDK and CDR2 SYGVNS. The CDR3 contains 15 residues. Together with reference TRBV25-1 and TRBJ2-1, the CDR3 gives the full variable domain: EADIYQTPRYLVIGTGKKITLECSQTMGHDKMYWYQQDPGMELHLIHYSYGVNSTEKGDLSSESTVSRIRTEHFPLTLESARPSHTSQYLCASSEGGGSYNEQFFGPGTRLTVL.

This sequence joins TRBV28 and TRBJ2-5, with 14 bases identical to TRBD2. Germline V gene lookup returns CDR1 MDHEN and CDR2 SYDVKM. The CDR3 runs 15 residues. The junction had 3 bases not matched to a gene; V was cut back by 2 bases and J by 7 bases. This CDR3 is CASSLGGLAGATQYF. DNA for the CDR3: TGTGCCAGCAGTTTAGGGGGACTAGCGGGGGCGACCCAGTACTTC.

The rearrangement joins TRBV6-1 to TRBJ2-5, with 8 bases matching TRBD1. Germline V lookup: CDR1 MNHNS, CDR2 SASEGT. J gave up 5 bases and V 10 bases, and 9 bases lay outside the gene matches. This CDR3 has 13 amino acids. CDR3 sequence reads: CATTQGADETQYF. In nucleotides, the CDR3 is TGTGCCACAACGCAGGGGGCGGATGAGACCCAGTACTTC.

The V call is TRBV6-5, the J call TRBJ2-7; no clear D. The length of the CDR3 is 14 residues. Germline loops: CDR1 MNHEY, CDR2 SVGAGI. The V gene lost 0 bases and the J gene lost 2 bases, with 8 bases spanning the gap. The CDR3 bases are TGTGCCAGCAGTTACTCGGACGGGCCCTACGAGCAGTACTTC. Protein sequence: CASSYSDGPYEQYF.

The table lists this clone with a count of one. CDR3 DNA sequence: TGTGCCAGCATAATTTCAGGGGACTATGGCTACACCTTC. It yields the protein CASIISGDYGYTF. The J gene is TRBJ1-2, the V gene TRBV5-8; the D gene is possibly TRBD1 (6 bases). Germline V lookup: CDR1 SGHTS, CDR2 YDEGEE. Trimming took 6 bases from V and 3 from J, leaving 12 bases between them. This CDR3 region has 13 residues.

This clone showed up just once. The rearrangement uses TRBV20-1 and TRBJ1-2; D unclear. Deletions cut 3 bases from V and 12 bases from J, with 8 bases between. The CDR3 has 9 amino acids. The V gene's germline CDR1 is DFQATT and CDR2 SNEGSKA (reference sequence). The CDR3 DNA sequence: TGCAGTGCTAGGGGCCGTCACACCTTC. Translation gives CSARGRHTF.

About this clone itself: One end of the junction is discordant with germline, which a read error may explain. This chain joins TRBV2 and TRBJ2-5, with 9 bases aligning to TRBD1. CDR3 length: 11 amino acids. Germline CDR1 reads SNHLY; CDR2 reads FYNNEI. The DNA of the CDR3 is TGTGCCAGCAGTGCCGGGACAGGGACGAACTTC. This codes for CASSAGTGTNF.

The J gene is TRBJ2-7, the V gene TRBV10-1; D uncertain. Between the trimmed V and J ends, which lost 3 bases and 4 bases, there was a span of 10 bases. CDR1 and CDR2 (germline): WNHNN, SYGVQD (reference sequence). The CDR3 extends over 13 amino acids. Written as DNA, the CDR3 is TGCGCCAGCAGTGATTCCGTGACTTACGAGCAGTACTTC. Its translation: CASSDSVTYEQYF.

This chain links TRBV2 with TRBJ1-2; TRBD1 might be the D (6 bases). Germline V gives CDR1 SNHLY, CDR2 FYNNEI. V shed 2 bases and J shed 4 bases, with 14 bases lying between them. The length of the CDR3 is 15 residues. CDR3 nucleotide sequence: TGTGCCAGCAGTGAACAGGGGCAAGATGGCTATGGCTACACCTTC. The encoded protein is CASSEQGQDGYGYTF. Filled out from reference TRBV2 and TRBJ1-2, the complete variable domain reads EPEVTQTPSHQVTQMGQEVILRCVPISNHLYFYWYRQILGQKVEFLVSFYNNEISEKSEIFDDQFSVERPDGSNFTLKIRSTKLEDSAMYFCASSEQGQDGYGYTFGSGTRLTVV.

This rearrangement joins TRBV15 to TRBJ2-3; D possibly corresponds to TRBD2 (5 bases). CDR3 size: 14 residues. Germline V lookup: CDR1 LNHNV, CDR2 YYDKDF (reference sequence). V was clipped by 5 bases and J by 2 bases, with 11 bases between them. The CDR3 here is CATSERINTDTQYF. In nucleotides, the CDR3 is TGTGCCACCAGCGAGCGGATAAACACAGATACGCAGTATTTT.